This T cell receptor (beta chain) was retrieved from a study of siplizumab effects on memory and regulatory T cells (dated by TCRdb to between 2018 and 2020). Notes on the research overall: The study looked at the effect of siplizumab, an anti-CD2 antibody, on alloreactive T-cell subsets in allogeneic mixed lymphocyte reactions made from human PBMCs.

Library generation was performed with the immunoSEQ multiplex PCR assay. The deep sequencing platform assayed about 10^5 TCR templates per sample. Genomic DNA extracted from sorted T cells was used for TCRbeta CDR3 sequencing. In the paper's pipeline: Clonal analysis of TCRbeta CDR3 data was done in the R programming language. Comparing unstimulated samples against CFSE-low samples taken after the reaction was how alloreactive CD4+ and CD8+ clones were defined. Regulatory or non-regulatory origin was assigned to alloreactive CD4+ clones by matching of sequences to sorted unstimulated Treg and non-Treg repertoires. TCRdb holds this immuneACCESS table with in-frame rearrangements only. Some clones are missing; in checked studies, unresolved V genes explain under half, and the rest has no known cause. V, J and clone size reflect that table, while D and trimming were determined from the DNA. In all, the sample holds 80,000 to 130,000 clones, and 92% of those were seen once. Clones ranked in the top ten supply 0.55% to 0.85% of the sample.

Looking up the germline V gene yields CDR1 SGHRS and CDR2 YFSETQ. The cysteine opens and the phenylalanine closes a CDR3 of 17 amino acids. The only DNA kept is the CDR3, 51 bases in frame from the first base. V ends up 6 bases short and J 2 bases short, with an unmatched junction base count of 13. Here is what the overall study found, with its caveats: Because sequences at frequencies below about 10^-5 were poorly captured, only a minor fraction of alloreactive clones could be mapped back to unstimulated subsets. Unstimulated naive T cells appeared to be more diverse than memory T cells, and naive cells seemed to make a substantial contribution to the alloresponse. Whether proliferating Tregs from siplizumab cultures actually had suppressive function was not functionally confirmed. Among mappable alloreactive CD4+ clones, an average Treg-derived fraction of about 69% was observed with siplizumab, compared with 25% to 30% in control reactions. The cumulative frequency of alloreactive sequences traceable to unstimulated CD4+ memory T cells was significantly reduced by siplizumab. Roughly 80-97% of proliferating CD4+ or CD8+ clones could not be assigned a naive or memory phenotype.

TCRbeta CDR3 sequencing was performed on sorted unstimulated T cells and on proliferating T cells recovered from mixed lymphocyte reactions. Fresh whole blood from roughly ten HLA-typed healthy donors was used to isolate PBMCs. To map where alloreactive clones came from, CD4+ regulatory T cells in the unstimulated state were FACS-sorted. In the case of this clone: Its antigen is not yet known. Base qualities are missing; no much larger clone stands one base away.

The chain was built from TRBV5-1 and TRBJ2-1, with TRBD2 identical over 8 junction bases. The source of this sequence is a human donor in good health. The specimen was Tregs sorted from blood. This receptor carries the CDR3 CASTLYGGGRPYNEQFF. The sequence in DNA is TGCGCCAGCACTCTCTATGGGGGCGGGAGGCCCTACAATGAGCAGTTCTTC.